The 18 T cell receptor beta chains below come from one sample, sequenced in a study of blood T cell repertoires in COVID-19. Produced via immunoSEQ multiplex PCR; TCRdb's table is partial and in-frame only. The sample includes approximately 97,000 clones, more than 70% of them seen just once. The sample comprised peripheral blood. The receptors were sampled from a human donor in a cohort sampled during active COVID-19.

The chain uses TRBV28 and TRBJ1-5, with D possibly matching TRBD1 (5 bases). The CDR3 is 15 amino acids. Trimming took off 3 bases at V and 2 bases at J, with 11 bases between the two ends. Germline V gene sequence: CDR1 MDHEN, CDR2 SYDVKM. CDR3 loop: CASSFAGMGNQPQHF. The CDR3 coding sequence is TGTGCCAGCAGTTTTGCAGGGATGGGCAATCAGCCCCAGCATTTT.

The rearrangement links TRBV5-8 to TRBJ1-5; D might be TRBD1 (6 bases). Trimming left V 2 bases short and J 9 bases short, with 12 bases between. This CDR3 is 13 amino acids long. Germline-derived CDR1 and CDR2 are SGHTS and YDEGEE. CDR3 amino acids: CASSFSDRPPQHF. The CDR3 DNA reads TGTGCCAGCAGCTTTTCGGACAGACCGCCCCAGCATTTT.

The chain combines TRBV5-1 with TRBJ2-5; 9 positions match TRBD2. Germline lookup yields CDR1 SGHRS and CDR2 YFSETQ. The CDR3 loop spans 15 amino acids. Unmatched junction bases numbered 6, after V lost 1 base and J lost 5 bases. Here the CDR3 reads CASSLSPAGGETQYF. In DNA, the CDR3 is TGCGCCAGCAGCTTGTCTCCTGCGGGAGGGGAGACCCAGTACTTC.

The chain has TRBV7-9 and TRBJ1-2; 7 bases are shared with TRBD1. In germline, CDR1 is SEHNR, CDR2 FQNEAQ (reference sequence). The CDR3 runs 15 residues. After removal of 5 bases from V and 7 bases from J, the junction contained 13 bases not matched to a gene. In DNA form, the CDR3 reads TGTGCCAGCAGCCCAAACAGGGGACTGAGGTCTGGCTACACCTTC. This encodes CASSPNRGLRSGYTF.

The chain uses TRBV19 and TRBJ1-5, with D possibly matching TRBD1 (6 bases). Germline CDR1 LNHDA, CDR2 SQIVND (reference sequence). The V end lost 4 bases, the J end lost 7 bases, and 17 bases lay between the germline ends. The CDR3 runs 15 residues. The CDR3 protein is CASSRSGHSDQPQHF. The CDR3 DNA reads TGTGCCAGTAGTAGATCGGGACATTCGGACCAGCCCCAGCATTTT.

The chain links TRBV5-1 to TRBJ2-3; D is perhaps TRBD1 (6 bases). Germline loops: CDR1 SGHRS, CDR2 YFSETQ. V was clipped by 2 bases and J by 0 bases, with 10 bases between them. This CDR3 spans 15 amino acids. For the CDR3, the DNA is TGCGCCAGCAGCTTTCAGGGGTGGAGCACAGATACGCAGTATTTT. Translating it yields CASSFQGWSTDTQYF.

The V gene is TRBV28, the J gene TRBJ1-6; 7 nucleotides agree with TRBD1. This CDR3 comprises 14 residues. In germline, CDR1 is MDHEN, CDR2 SYDVKM. Trimming at V came to 3 bases and at J to 6 bases, leaving 2 bases not matched to a gene. CDR3 bases: TGTGCCAGCAGTTTTTCAGGGGGTAATTCACCCCTCCACTTT. Translated: CASSFSGGNSPLHF.

The chain has TRBV19 and TRBJ2-1; D ambiguous. Germline values: CDR1 LNHDA, CDR2 SQIVND (reference sequence). The CDR3 contains 15 residues. Trimming shortened V by 3 bases and J by 2 bases, and 11 bases separated the two germline ends. CDR3 DNA sequence: TGTGCCAGTAGTATGGGCCCTCTTCCCTACAATGAGCAGTTCTTC. Protein product: CASSMGPLPYNEQFF.

The rearrangement links TRBV12-3 or TRBV12-4 to TRBJ2-1; TRBD2 might be the D (5 bases). The CDR3 length is 11 residues. V was trimmed by 3 bases and J by 12 bases, leaving 9 bases between them. Here the CDR3 reads CASSFGGLQFF. As DNA, the CDR3 is TGTGCCAGCAGTTTTGGCGGGTTGCAGTTCTTC.

This clone was counted many times. The chain is built from TRBV5-6 and TRBJ2-7, with 10 bases aligning to TRBD2. Losses at the gene ends were 6 bases for V and 2 bases for J; bases not matched to a gene: 8. CDR3 size: 15 residues. Germline V lookup: CDR1 SGHDT, CDR2 YYEEEE. The CDR3 spells CASTFSGRLPYEQYF. As DNA, the CDR3 is TGTGCCAGCACCTTTAGCGGGAGGCTCCCCTACGAGCAGTACTTC.

The chain has TRBV27 and TRBJ1-3, with a possible D match to TRBD1 (5 bases). Germline V CDR1 and CDR2: MNHEY, SMNVEV (reference sequence). The CDR3 is 14 amino acids. The V and J ends lost 5 bases and 0 bases respectively, with 8 bases between them. The CDR3 spells CASSQGSSGNTIYF. DNA of the CDR3: TGTGCCAGCAGTCAGGGAAGCTCTGGAAACACCATATATTTT.

The V and J genes are TRBV6-5 and TRBJ2-3, with TRBD2 matching 10 bases. Germline assignment: CDR1 MNHEY and CDR2 SVGAGI. V lost 6 bases to trimming and J lost 2 bases; unmatched junction nucleotides: 5. The CDR3 is 15 amino acids. The CDR3 spells CASRRAGGPTDTQYF. The CDR3 DNA is TGTGCCAGCAGACGAGCGGGAGGGCCCACAGATACGCAGTATTTT.

The rearrangement joins TRBV2 to TRBJ2-7; the match to TRBD2 covers 11 bases. V shed 4 bases and J 4 bases; nucleotides not matched to a gene: 6. The CDR3 is made up of 15 amino acids. In germline, CDR1 is SNHLY, CDR2 FYNNEI. CDR3 loop: CASSAGLAGQYEQYF. As DNA, the CDR3 is TGTGCCAGCAGTGCAGGACTAGCGGGTCAATACGAGCAGTACTTC.

The V gene is TRBV19, the J gene TRBJ2-3; tentative D call: TRBD1 (5 bases). Per the germline V gene, CDR1 is LNHDA and CDR2 is SQIVND (reference sequence). With 6 bases removed from V and 3 bases from J, the gap between germline ends came to 16 bases. The CDR3 is 15 residues long. The CDR3 bases are TGTGCCAGTAGGCTTAGCTCCAGGGCGACAGATACGCAGTATTTT. Translated, it gives CASRLSSRATDTQYF.

The chain employs TRBV6-5 and TRBJ1-2; 7 bases line up with TRBD1. Looked up from germline, CDR1 is MNHEY and CDR2 is SVGAGI. V shed 6 bases and J 4 bases; nucleotides not matched to a gene: 2. CDR3 length: 12 residues. CDR3 in amino acids: CASSRQGYGYTF. CDR3 nucleotide sequence: TGTGCCAGCAGCAGACAGGGCTATGGCTACACCTTC.

The chain couples TRBV5-4 to TRBJ2-2; D not certain. The CDR3 has 20 amino acids. Trimming took 4 bases from V and 4 from J, leaving 29 bases between them. Germline-derived CDR1 and CDR2 are SGHNT and YYREEE (reference sequence). The CDR3 DNA reads TGTGCCAGCAGCCCAATAGAGCCGCGGAGCAGCTTGTATGTCACCGGGGAGCTGTTTTTT. Its translation is CASSPIEPRSSLYVTGELFF.

This clone was seen just once. The V gene is TRBV3-1 (or the pseudogene TRBV3-2), the J gene TRBJ2-7; D remains ambiguous. CDR1 and CDR2 from the germline V gene are LGHDT and YNNKEL (reference sequence). This CDR3 region has 12 residues. V was cut by 1 base and J by 2 bases, with 3 bases left in between. CDR3 in DNA: TGTGCCAGCAGCCAAGTTACCTACGAGCAGTACTTC. It codes for CASSQVTYEQYF.

The V call is TRBV13, the J call TRBJ2-6; 8 nucleotides match TRBD1. The CDR3 length is 19 residues. With 2 bases clipped from V and 2 bases from J, the junction kept 11 bases outside the gene matches. The germline CDR1 and CDR2 sequences are PRHDT and FYEKMQ (reference sequence). The CDR3 sequence is CASSLLIGQGIAGANVLTF. The DNA of the CDR3 is TGTGCCAGCAGCTTACTCATCGGACAGGGAATCGCTGGGGCCAACGTCCTGACTTTC.